This T cell receptor beta chain was sequenced for a study of blood T cell repertoires in COVID-19. Study information: T cells, B-cell-depleted T cells, or PBMCs supplied cDNA or gDNA.

As originally analysed: Quantification of nucleated cells was approximated via reference gene primer amplification. Produced via immunoSEQ multiplex PCR; TCRdb's table is partial and in-frame only. From that table come the V and J calls and clone size; the DNA was used to work out D and trimming. The table records roughly 78,000 clones, approximately 86% of them present only once. Germline V CDR1 and CDR2: SGHNT, YYREEE (reference sequence). The CDR3 is made up of 13 amino acids. Trimming took off 8 bases at V and 5 bases at J, with 13 bases between the two ends. The sequence derives from a woman in her fifties or sixties with acute or convalescent COVID-19. Material for sequencing was peripheral blood. This chain links TRBV5-4 with TRBJ1-4; perhaps TRBD1 as D (5 bases). CDR3 in amino acids: CASHLRGNEKLFF. CDR3 DNA: TGTGCCAGTCACCTTCGGGGGAATGAAAAACTGTTTTTT.